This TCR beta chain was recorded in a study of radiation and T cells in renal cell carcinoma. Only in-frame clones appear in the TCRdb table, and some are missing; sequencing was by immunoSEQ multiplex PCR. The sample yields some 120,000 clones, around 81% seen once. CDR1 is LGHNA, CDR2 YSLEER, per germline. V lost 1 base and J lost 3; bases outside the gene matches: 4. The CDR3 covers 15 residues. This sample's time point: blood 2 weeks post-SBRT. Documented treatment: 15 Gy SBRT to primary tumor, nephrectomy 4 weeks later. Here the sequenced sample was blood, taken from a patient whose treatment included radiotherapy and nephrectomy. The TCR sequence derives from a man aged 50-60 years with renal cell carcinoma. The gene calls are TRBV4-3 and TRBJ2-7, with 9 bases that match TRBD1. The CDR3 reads CASSQAGQGSYEQYF. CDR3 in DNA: TGCGCCAGCAGCCAAGCGGGACAGGGTAGCTACGAGCAGTACTTC.